A single sample is the source of the 15 T cell receptor beta chains below, sequenced in a study of T cell changes during pregnancy in multiple sclerosis. The method was immunoSEQ multiplex PCR; TCRdb's version includes in-frame clones alone and lacks a portion of them. The data contain roughly 46,000 clones, 84% of them singletons. The sample was CD4+ T cells from peripheral blood mononuclear cells, taken before pregnancy. The source is a female donor with multiple sclerosis, enrolled in a pregnancy study.

The chain links TRBV30 to TRBJ2-2; 7 bases agree with TRBD2. CDR3 length: 20 residues. With V trimmed by 4 bases and J by 7 bases, 27 bases remained unmatched. Germline loops: CDR1 GTSNPN, CDR2 SVGIG (reference sequence). The CDR3 region is CAWIKGWQGILREQGGELFF. In DNA, the CDR3 is TGTGCCTGGATAAAGGGTTGGCAGGGCATTTTGCGGGAGCAGGGCGGGGAGCTGTTTTTT.

The V call is TRBV7-2, the J call TRBJ2-2, with TRBD2 matching 9 bases. Trimming cost V 2 bases and J 6 bases; bases outside gene matches: 4. In germline, CDR1 is SGHTA, CDR2 FQGNSA. The CDR3 is 15 residues long. The CDR3 sequence: CASSLRREGSGELFF. CDR3 bases: TGTGCCAGCAGCTTAAGGCGGGAGGGGTCCGGGGAGCTGTTTTTT.

This chain links TRBV6-7 with TRBJ1-4; TRBD1 might be the D (5 bases). TRBV6-7 is annotated as an ORF whose role is uncertain. V lost 2 bases and J 3 bases, leaving 10 bases between the germline ends. The CDR3 is 15 amino acids. As DNA, the CDR3 is TGTGCCAGCAGTTACCGGGGGAGGGCTAATGAAAAACTGTTTTTT. Translation: CASSYRGRANEKLFF.

This chain joins TRBV11-2 and TRBJ2-5; D might be TRBD2 (7 bases). The CDR3 sequence is 14 residues long. Germline CDR1 is SGHAT and CDR2 is FQNNGV. V lost 5 bases and J 10 bases, leaving 20 bases between the germline ends. The CDR3 sequence is CASSKVGQGRDQYF. The CDR3 DNA follows: TGTGCCAGCAGCAAGGTTGGGCAGGGGAGGGACCAGTACTTC. Drawing the rest from reference TRBV11-2 and TRBJ2-5, the complete variable domain is EAGVAQSPRYKIIEKRQSVAFWCNPISGHATLYWYQQILGQGPKLLIQFQNNGVVDDSQLPKDRFSAERLKGVDSTLKIQPAKLEDSAVYLCASSKVGQGRDQYFGPGTRLLVL.

This clone was observed a handful of times. V gene TRBV6-1 combines with J gene TRBJ2-3; D remains ambiguous. V lost 4 bases to trimming and J lost 2 bases, with 7 bases between them. CDR1 is MNHNS and CDR2 is SASEGT in the germline V gene. The CDR3 extends over 13 amino acids. The CDR3 DNA is TGTGCCAGCAGTGGCCAGGACACAGATACGCAGTATTTT. The encoded protein is CASSGQDTDTQYF.

This clone was counted once. J is TRBJ1-5 and V is TRBV30; unclear D gene. The CDR3 contains 19 residues. Trimming shortened V by 0 bases and J by 7 bases, and 28 bases separated the two germline ends. CDR1 and CDR2 (germline): GTSNPN, SVGIG (reference sequence). The CDR3 DNA is TGTGCCTGGAGTGTACTAAGGACGGACTCGCGGACCACAATGCAGCCCCAGCATTTT. It translates to CAWSVLRTDSRTTMQPQHF. The variable domain in full, with the rest retrieved from reference TRBV30 and TRBJ1-5, is SQTIHQWPATLVQPVGSPLSLECTVEGTSNPNLYWYRQAAGRGLQLLFYSVGIGQISSEVPQNLSASRPQDRQFILSSKKLLLSDSGFYLCAWSVLRTDSRTTMQPQHFGDGTRLSIL.

The chain recombines TRBV20-1 with TRBJ1-1; D remains ambiguous. Trimming pared 4 bases from V and 3 bases from J, leaving 6 bases between. The CDR3 totals 11 residues. Germline values: CDR1 DFQATT, CDR2 SNEGSKA (reference sequence). CDR3 bases: TGCAGTGCTAACGGGGACACTGAAGCTTTCTTT. Residues: CSANGDTEAFF.

The chain links TRBV4-2 to TRBJ2-1, with 11 positions matching TRBD2. J gave up 7 bases and V 4 bases, and 6 bases lay outside the gene matches. Germline V lookup: CDR1 LGHNA, CDR2 YNFKEQ. This CDR3 has 15 amino acids. CDR3 sequence: CASSPLAGGLNEQFF. CDR3 nucleotide sequence: TGTGCCAGCAGCCCGTTAGCGGGAGGGTTAAATGAGCAGTTCTTC.

This chain connects TRBV4-2 to TRBJ2-2; 7 positions agree with TRBD1. This CDR3 is built from 15 residues. Germline assignment: CDR1 LGHNA and CDR2 YNFKEQ. With 0 bases clipped from V and 4 bases from J, the junction kept 2 bases outside the gene matches. CDR3 sequence: CASSQEKGATGELFF. The CDR3 DNA reads TGTGCCAGCAGCCAAGAGAAGGGGGCCACCGGGGAGCTGTTTTTT.

The chain has TRBV2 and TRBJ2-5; 12 nucleotides line up with TRBD2. Germline V gene data show CDR1 as SNHLY and CDR2 as FYNNEI. Unmatched junction bases numbered 13, after V lost 7 bases and J lost 4 bases. CDR3 length equals 17 residues. The CDR3 sequence: CASTLAGGQFLRETQYF. The CDR3 nucleotides read TGTGCCAGCACACTAGCGGGGGGCCAATTCCTCAGAGAGACCCAGTACTTC.

This sequence joins TRBV7-6 and TRBJ2-1; TRBD2 aligns across 9 bases. V lost 5 bases to trimming and J lost 8 bases; unmatched junction nucleotides: 1. Germline V gene sequence: CDR1 SGHVS, CDR2 FNYEAQ. CDR3 length: 12 amino acids. Written as DNA, the CDR3 is TGTGCCAGCAGCCGACTAGCGGATGAGCAGTTCTTC. This codes for CASSRLADEQFF. The whole variable domain, remainder taken from reference TRBV7-6 and TRBJ2-1, is GAGVSQSPRYKVTKRGQDVALRCDPISGHVSLYWYRQALGQGPEFLTYFNYEAQQDKSGLPNDRFSAERPEGSISTLTIQRTEQRDSAMYRCASSRLADEQFFGPGTRLTVL.

The rearrangement joins TRBV30 to TRBJ2-3; TRBD2 is a possible D gene (6 bases). The CDR3 is 14 residues long. V was shortened by 7 bases and J by 11 bases, with 25 bases between the two germline ends. Germline CDR1 is GTSNPN and CDR2 is SVGIG (reference sequence). CDR3 coding DNA: TGTGCCTCAAAGTCCACCGCCCGGGGGATCGGGCAGTATTTT. Protein sequence: CASKSTARGIGQYF. Full variable domain (missing parts from reference TRBV30 and TRBJ2-3): SQTIHQWPATLVQPVGSPLSLECTVEGTSNPNLYWYRQAAGRGLQLLFYSVGIGQISSEVPQNLSASRPQDRQFILSSKKLLLSDSGFYLCASKSTARGIGQYFGPGTRLTVL.

The CDR3 region is CASSVGLASSDTQYF. The DNA of the CDR3 is TGTGCCAGCAGCGTAGGACTTGCTTCTTCAGATACGCAGTATTTT. The gene calls are TRBV9 and TRBJ2-3, with D unclear. The CDR3 totals 15 residues. Germline CDR1 reads SGDLS; CDR2 reads YYNGEE. V was trimmed by 0 bases and J by 4 bases, leaving 12 bases between them.

This clone was recorded many times. V gene TRBV25-1 combines with J gene TRBJ1-3, with unresolved D. Germline V lookup: CDR1 MGHDK, CDR2 SYGVNS. This CDR3 is built from 13 residues. Between the trimmed V and J ends, which lost 8 bases and 2 bases, there was a span of 10 bases. The CDR3 protein is CASGQAAGNTIYF. Written as DNA, the CDR3 is TGTGCCAGCGGTCAGGCTGCTGGAAACACCATATATTTT. Full variable domain (rest looked up from reference TRBV25-1 and TRBJ1-3): EADIYQTPRYLVIGTGKKITLECSQTMGHDKMYWYQQDPGMELHLIHYSYGVNSTEKGDLSSESTVSRIRTEHFPLTLESARPSHTSQYLCASGQAAGNTIYFGEGSWLTVV.

The V gene is TRBV7-2, the J gene TRBJ2-1; 11 bases agree with TRBD2. V shed 3 bases, J shed 9 bases, and the junction held 10 bases outside the gene matches. The CDR3 loop spans 16 amino acids. Germline V lookup: CDR1 SGHTA, CDR2 FQGNSA. The CDR3 DNA reads as TGTGCCAGCAGCTTCTCTCCTAGCGGGGGGACTGGTGAGCAGTTCTTC. It yields the protein CASSFSPSGGTGEQFF.